The rows below give T cell receptor beta chains drawn from one sample of a study of metastatic and nonmetastatic thyroid tumors. TCRdb re-called the PCR reads via MiXCR. The sample holds about 5,500 clones; 33% are singletons and the top ten take roughly 35%. Sequencing used adjacent normal tissue. The receptors were sampled from a male donor with papillary thyroid cancer or a benign thyroid nodule (not recorded which). Some clones in this sample may be carry-over from other donors' samples. Both conserved end residues are part of each CDR3. The order of the fields is J gene, D gene, clone size, V gene, CDR3 protein, CDR3 DNA. A D gene is named only where the DNA matches it firmly. Size is omitted from some rows. Given values are once, few, many or a class for expanded clones.

J gene: TRBJ2-1
D gene: NA
clone size: NA
V gene: TRBV20-1
CDR3 protein: CSAQSGAPFWQFF
CDR3 DNA: TGCAGTGCTCAAAGCGGAGCCCCCTTCTGGCAGTTCTTC

J gene: TRBJ2-2
D gene: NA
clone size: NA
V gene: TRBV7-3
CDR3 protein: CASTPRAGGGMGTGELFF
CDR3 DNA: TGTGCCAGCACCCCCCGGGCAGGGGGGGGCATGGGCACCGGGGAGCTGTTTTTT

J gene: TRBJ2-1
D gene: NA
clone size: NA
V gene: TRBV28
CDR3 protein: CATPRGQIADEQFF
CDR3 DNA: TGTGCCACCCCCCGGGGCCAAATCGCCGATGAGCAGTTCTTC

J gene: TRBJ2-7
D gene: TRBD2
clone size: few
V gene: TRBV25-1
CDR3 protein: CASSEGASGGPYEQYF
CDR3 DNA: TGTGCCAGCAGTGAAGGGGCTAGCGGGGGGCCCTACGAGCAGTACTTC

J gene: TRBJ1-1
D gene: TRBD1
clone size: NA
V gene: TRBV14
CDR3 protein: CASSTTGRTEAFF
CDR3 DNA: TGTGCCAGCAGCACGACAGGGAGGACTGAAGCTTTCTTT

J gene: TRBJ2-1
D gene: NA
clone size: NA
V gene: TRBV10-3
CDR3 protein: CAIRRDSIGAGRNEQFF
CDR3 DNA: TGTGCCATCAGGAGGGACTCAATCGGAGCAGGCCGCAATGAGCAGTTCTTC

J gene: TRBJ2-7
D gene: TRBD2
clone size: large
V gene: TRBV6-1
CDR3 protein: CASSRSGSYEQYF
CDR3 DNA: TGTGCCAGCAGTCGGAGCGGGAGCTACGAGCAGTACTTC

J gene: TRBJ1-2
D gene: NA
clone size: few
V gene: TRBV6-1
CDR3 protein: CASSPAQGANYGYTF
CDR3 DNA: TGTGCCAGCAGTCCGGCACAGGGAGCTAACTATGGCTACACCTTC

J gene: TRBJ2-7
D gene: TRBD2
clone size: few
V gene: TRBV6-2/TRBV6-3
CDR3 protein: CASSPLVAGGQEQYF
CDR3 DNA: TGTGCCAGCAGCCCCCTGGTAGCGGGAGGGCAAGAGCAGTACTTC

J gene: TRBJ2-7
D gene: NA
clone size: NA
V gene: TRBV11-1
CDR3 protein: CASSFRTAGMDEQYF
CDR3 DNA: TGTGCCAGCAGCTTTCGGACGGCCGGTATGGACGAGCAGTACTTC

J gene: TRBJ2-1
D gene: NA
clone size: NA
V gene: TRBV10-3
CDR3 protein: CATHSYNEQFF
CDR3 DNA: TGTGCTACCCACTCCTACAATGAGCAGTTCTTC

J gene: TRBJ2-3
D gene: NA
clone size: NA
V gene: TRBV6-1
CDR3 protein: CASRGASTDTQYF
CDR3 DNA: TGTGCCAGCAGAGGAGCTAGCACAGATACGCAGTATTTT

J gene: TRBJ1-5
D gene: NA
clone size: NA
V gene: TRBV6-1
CDR3 protein: CASSPTGQYSNQPQHF
CDR3 DNA: TGTGCCAGCAGTCCGACAGGCCAATATAGCAATCAGCCCCAGCATTTT

J gene: TRBJ2-1
D gene: TRBD1
clone size: NA
V gene: TRBV12-3/TRBV12-4
CDR3 protein: CASSFYPGGNNEQFF
CDR3 DNA: TGTGCCAGCAGTTTTTACCCAGGGGGTAATAATGAGCAGTTCTTC

J gene: TRBJ2-1
D gene: TRBD2
clone size: few
V gene: TRBV10-3
CDR3 protein: CAISESQRGHNEQFF
CDR3 DNA: TGTGCCATCAGTGAGTCCCAGCGGGGACACAATGAGCAGTTCTTC

J gene: TRBJ1-2
D gene: TRBD1
clone size: once
V gene: TRBV19
CDR3 protein: CASSQTGTGTLRGYTF
CDR3 DNA: TGTGCCAGTAGTCAGACCGGGACAGGGACGCTTAGAGGCTACACCTTC

J gene: TRBJ1-1
D gene: TRBD1
clone size: NA
V gene: TRBV6-2/TRBV6-3
CDR3 protein: CASSYGGQVNTEAFF
CDR3 DNA: TGTGCCAGCAGTTACGGGGGACAGGTGAACACTGAAGCTTTCTTT

J gene: TRBJ1-1
D gene: NA
clone size: NA
V gene: TRBV19
CDR3 protein: CASNGNRIQGLGVAFF
CDR3 DNA: TGTGCCAGTAACGGCAACCGGATCCAGGGCCTGGGGGTAGCTTTCTTT

J gene: TRBJ2-7
D gene: NA
clone size: NA
V gene: TRBV5-8
CDR3 protein: CASGMGSPYEQYF
CDR3 DNA: TGTGCCAGCGGAATGGGGTCCCCATACGAGCAGTACTTC

J gene: TRBJ2-1
D gene: TRBD2
clone size: NA
V gene: TRBV6-1
CDR3 protein: CASGENSLRATSGNEQFF
CDR3 DNA: TGTGCCAGCGGTGAAAACAGCCTCCGGGCAACTAGCGGGAATGAGCAGTTCTTC

J gene: TRBJ1-5
D gene: TRBD1
clone size: NA
V gene: TRBV20-1
CDR3 protein: CSAIRQGGQPQHF
CDR3 DNA: TGCAGTGCGATCCGACAGGGAGGACAGCCCCAGCATTTT

J gene: TRBJ2-5
D gene: TRBD2
clone size: few
V gene: TRBV6-1
CDR3 protein: CASKGRDGKETQYF
CDR3 DNA: TGTGCCAGCAAAGGGAGGGACGGAAAAGAGACCCAGTACTTC

J gene: TRBJ2-7
D gene: NA
clone size: NA
V gene: TRBV5-1
CDR3 protein: CASREGSSYEQYF
CDR3 DNA: TGCGCCAGCAGGGAGGGAAGCTCCTACGAGCAGTACTTC

J gene: TRBJ2-1
D gene: NA
clone size: NA
V gene: TRBV28
CDR3 protein: CASSLYRWGEQFF
CDR3 DNA: TGTGCCAGCAGTTTATACCGATGGGGTGAGCAGTTCTTC

J gene: TRBJ1-5
D gene: NA
clone size: few
V gene: TRBV6-1
CDR3 protein: CASSSDGYSNQPQHF
CDR3 DNA: TGTGCCAGCAGTTCAGACGGATATAGCAATCAGCCCCAGCATTTT

J gene: TRBJ2-7
D gene: TRBD2
clone size: NA
V gene: TRBV11-3
CDR3 protein: CASSPVAGAYEQYF
CDR3 DNA: TGTGCCAGCAGCCCAGTGGCGGGAGCCTACGAGCAGTACTTC

J gene: TRBJ1-6
D gene: NA
clone size: many
V gene: TRBV5-6
CDR3 protein: CASSFATRTDKVNSPLHF
CDR3 DNA: TGTGCCAGCAGCTTCGCAACTCGGACCGACAAAGTTAATTCACCCCTCCACTTT

J gene: TRBJ1-2
D gene: TRBD1
clone size: few
V gene: TRBV6-5
CDR3 protein: CASSNRQGANYGYTF
CDR3 DNA: TGTGCCAGCAGTAACCGACAGGGGGCAAACTATGGCTACACCTTC

J gene: TRBJ1-2
D gene: NA
clone size: medium-sized
V gene: TRBV29-1
CDR3 protein: CSVAGGTSDDLYGYTF
CDR3 DNA: TGCAGCGTTGCGGGGGGCACGTCCGACGACTTGTATGGCTACACCTTC

J gene: TRBJ2-2
D gene: NA
clone size: NA
V gene: TRBV9
CDR3 protein: CASSPRTRLNTGELFF
CDR3 DNA: TGTGCCAGCAGCCCCCGTACCCGTTTGAACACCGGGGAGCTGTTTTTT

J gene: TRBJ1-6
D gene: NA
clone size: many
V gene: TRBV28
CDR3 protein: CASSLPTSYNSPLHF
CDR3 DNA: TGTGCCAGCAGTTTACCGACCTCCTATAATTCACCCCTCCACTTT

J gene: TRBJ2-1
D gene: NA
clone size: NA
V gene: TRBV5-1
CDR3 protein: CASSPPLAGEQFF
CDR3 DNA: TGCGCCAGCAGCCCTCCGCTAGCAGGTGAGCAGTTCTTC

J gene: TRBJ2-7
D gene: NA
clone size: once
V gene: TRBV7-9
CDR3 protein: CASSLAVGTCYEQYF
CDR3 DNA: TGTGCCAGCAGCTTGGCCGTGGGGACATGCTACGAGCAGTACTTC

J gene: TRBJ2-5
D gene: TRBD1
clone size: few
V gene: TRBV6-4
CDR3 protein: CASSTGGETQYF
CDR3 DNA: TGTGCCAGCAGTACAGGGGGCGAGACCCAGTACTTC

J gene: TRBJ1-2
D gene: NA
clone size: few
V gene: TRBV6-2/TRBV6-3
CDR3 protein: CASSYGVYYGYTF
CDR3 DNA: TGTGCCAGCAGTTACGGGGTCTACTATGGCTACACCTTC

J gene: TRBJ2-5
D gene: NA
clone size: medium-sized
V gene: TRBV6-5
CDR3 protein: CASSYSGGAPRETQYF
CDR3 DNA: TGTGCCAGCAGTTACTCAGGTGGAGCCCCTCGAGAGACCCAGTACTTC

J gene: TRBJ2-7
D gene: TRBD1
clone size: NA
V gene: TRBV25-1
CDR3 protein: CASSNPGQGAYEQYF
CDR3 DNA: TGTGCCAGCAGCAATCCGGGACAGGGGGCCTACGAGCAGTACTTC